This T cell receptor (beta chain) derives from a study of cytomegalovirus exposure and HLA in healthy donors. The PCR had 60 Vbeta and 13 Jbeta primers. Assay: immunoSEQ multiplex PCR; the TCRdb copy retains only in-frame clones and omits some. Of some 120,000 clones listed, 65% to 80% were seen once; the top ten hold roughly 3.6%. Donors showed nominal health when sampled, although they likely had unrecorded immune exposures. This clone was counted a single time. Its specificity is unknown. Broader study findings: Later work found that TCR association rates differed between HLA loci; DRB1 had the most and HLA-C the fewest. Testing in vitro showed three CMV-associated chains specific for CMV antigens.

Source material: PBMCs. This receptor was obtained from a man aged 30-40 years in good health and CMV-seronegative.

CDR3 region: CASSHGWVGGGYTF. The CDR3 DNA sequence: TGTGCCAGCAGCCACGGATGGGTGGGGGGTGGCTACACCTTC. This chain connects TRBV4-2 to TRBJ1-2, with D tentatively TRBD1 (5 bases). V was cut by 3 bases and J by 7 bases, with 15 bases left in between. This CDR3 contains 14 residues. Germline CDR1 LGHNA, CDR2 YNFKEQ.